The 9 T cell receptor beta chains below all came from one sample that was sequenced in a study of cytomegalovirus exposure and HLA in healthy donors. The PCR had 60 Vbeta and 13 Jbeta primers. The protocol was immunoSEQ multiplex PCR, while the TCRdb copy is restricted to in-frame clones and leaves out a portion. The table lists approximately 160,000 clones, 84% of them singletons. Material: PBMCs. The receptors stem from a girl aged 5-17 years in good health and CMV-seropositive.

The chain combines TRBV7-8 with TRBJ2-1; 11 nucleotides agree with TRBD1. With 11 bases clipped from V and 7 bases from J, the junction kept 7 bases outside the gene matches. This CDR3 has 13 residues. Germline CDR1 is SGHVS and CDR2 is FQNEAQ. CDR3 bases: TGTGCCTCCCGGACAGGGGGCAGGAATGAGCAGTTCTTC. Translated: CASRTGGRNEQFF.

V is TRBV27 and J is TRBJ2-2; TRBD1 matches at 9 bases. The CDR3 contains 17 residues. The J segment lost 4 bases and the V segment lost 6 bases, leaving 12 bases of the junction unmatched. Germline CDR1 MNHEY, CDR2 SMNVEV (reference sequence). The CDR3 region is CASSRISGTGLTGELFF. As DNA, the CDR3 is TGTGCCAGCAGCCGGATTTCCGGGACAGGGCTCACCGGGGAGCTGTTTTTT.

J is TRBJ1-1 and V is TRBV5-1, with D tentatively TRBD1 (5 bases). The germline V gene encodes CDR1 SGHRS and CDR2 YFSETQ. The germline V and J ends were trimmed by 1 base and 1 base, with 11 bases remaining between them. The CDR3 is 15 amino acids. The CDR3 DNA follows: TGCGCCAGCAGCTTGCGCGGGGACTCGAACACTGAAGCTTTCTTT. Translating it yields CASSLRGDSNTEAFF.

This clone was recorded a few times. The V and J genes are TRBV15 and TRBJ2-5, with TRBD2 matching over 7 bases. The CDR3 runs 16 residues. The germline V gene has CDR1 LNHNV and CDR2 YYDKDF (reference sequence). V was pared by 0 bases and J by 5 bases, with 9 bases of the junction left unmatched. CDR3 residues: CATSREAGVGSETQYF. The CDR3 DNA sequence: TGTGCCACCAGCAGAGAGGCGGGGGTCGGGTCGGAGACCCAGTACTTC.

The CDR3 sequence is CASGLVNYRESGEQYF. The CDR3 DNA follows: TGTGCTAGTGGTTTGGTAAACTACCGTGAGTCGGGCGAGCAGTACTTC. The chain combines TRBV12-5 with TRBJ2-7; D gene uncertain. This CDR3 comprises 16 residues. The ends were cut back, 0 bases at V and 6 bases at J, with 18 bases in the middle. In germline, CDR1 is LGHNT, CDR2 FRNRAP.

The CDR3: CASSQVPYEQYF. CDR3 nucleotides: TGTGCCAGCAGCCAGGTCCCCTACGAGCAGTACTTC. The chain links TRBV7-9 to TRBJ2-7; D gene uncertain. The germline gives CDR1 SEHNR, CDR2 FQNEAQ (reference sequence). V was cut by 5 bases and J by 2 bases, with 7 bases left in between. The CDR3 spans 12 residues. The full variable domain, rest sourced from reference TRBV7-9 and TRBJ2-7, is DTGVSQNPRHKITKRGQNVTFRCDPISEHNRLYWYRQTLGQGPEFLTYFQNEAQLEKSRLLSDRFSAERPKGSFSTLEIQRTEQGDSAMYLCASSQVPYEQYFGPGTRLTVT.

This clone was detected only once. The CDR3, as DNA: TGTGCCAGTAGCATTACCGGGACTAGCGGCGAGCAGTACTTC. This sequence encodes CASSITGTSGEQYF. This chain uses TRBV19 with TRBJ2-7; 11 bases agree with TRBD2. The CDR3 covers 14 residues. CDR1 LNHDA and CDR2 SQIVND come from the germline V gene (reference sequence). Trimming at V came to 6 bases and at J to 6 bases, leaving 7 bases not matched to a gene.

A word on this clone: Other DNA sequences in this sample translate to the same CDR3. The chain couples TRBV4-1 to TRBJ2-7, with 8 bases aligning to TRBD1. The CDR3 is 15 amino acids. The trim removed 1 base at V and 2 bases at J, leaving 4 bases unmatched. Germline CDR1 MGHRA, CDR2 YSYEKL. CDR3 residues: CASSQGQGNTYEQYF. CDR3 sequence (DNA): TGCGCCAGCAGCCAAGGACAGGGGAACACCTACGAGCAGTACTTC.

The chain carries TRBV11-3 and TRBJ2-1, with TRBD2 matching 7 bases. Trimming at V came to 5 bases and at J to 12 bases, leaving 19 bases not matched to a gene. The CDR3 is made up of 16 amino acids. Per the germline V gene, CDR1 is SGHNT and CDR2 is YENEEA. CDR3 bases: TGTGCCAGCAGCAAAGGAAACGGGGGGTCCCTTGAGGGGCAGTTCTTC. Amino acid sequence: CASSKGNGGSLEGQFF.